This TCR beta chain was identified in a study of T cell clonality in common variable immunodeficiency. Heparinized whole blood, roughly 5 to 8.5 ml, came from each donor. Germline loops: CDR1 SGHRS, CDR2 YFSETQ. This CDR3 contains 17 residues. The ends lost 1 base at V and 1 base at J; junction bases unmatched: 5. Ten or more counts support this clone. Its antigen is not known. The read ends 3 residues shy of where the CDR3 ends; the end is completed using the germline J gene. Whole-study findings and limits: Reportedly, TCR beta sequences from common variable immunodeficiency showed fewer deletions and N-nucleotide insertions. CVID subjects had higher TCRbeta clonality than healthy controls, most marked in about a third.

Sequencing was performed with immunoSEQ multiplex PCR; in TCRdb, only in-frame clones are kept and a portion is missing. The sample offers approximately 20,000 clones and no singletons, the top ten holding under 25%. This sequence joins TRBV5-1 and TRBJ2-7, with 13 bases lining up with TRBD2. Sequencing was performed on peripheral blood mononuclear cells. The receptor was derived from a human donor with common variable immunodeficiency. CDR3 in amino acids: CASSLRTSGGLSYEQYF. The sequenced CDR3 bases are TGCGCCAGCAGCTTGAGGACTAGCGGGGGCTTATCCTACGAG.